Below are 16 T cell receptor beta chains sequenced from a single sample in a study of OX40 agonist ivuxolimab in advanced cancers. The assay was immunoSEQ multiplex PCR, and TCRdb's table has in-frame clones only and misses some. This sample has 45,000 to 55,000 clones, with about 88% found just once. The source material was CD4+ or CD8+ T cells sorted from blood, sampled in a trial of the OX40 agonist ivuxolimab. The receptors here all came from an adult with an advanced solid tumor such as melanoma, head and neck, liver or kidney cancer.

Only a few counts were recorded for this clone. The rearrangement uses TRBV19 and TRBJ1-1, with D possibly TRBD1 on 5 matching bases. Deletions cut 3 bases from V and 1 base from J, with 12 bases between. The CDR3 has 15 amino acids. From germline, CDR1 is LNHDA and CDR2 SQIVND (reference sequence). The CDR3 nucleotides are TGTGCCAGTAGTATTCGGGGGAACGGGAACACTGAAGCTTTCTTT. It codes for CASSIRGNGNTEAFF.

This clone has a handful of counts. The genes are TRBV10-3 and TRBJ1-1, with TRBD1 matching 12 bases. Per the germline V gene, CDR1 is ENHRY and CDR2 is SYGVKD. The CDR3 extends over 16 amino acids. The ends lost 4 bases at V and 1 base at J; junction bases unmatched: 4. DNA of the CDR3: TGTGCCATCAGTGTAGGGACAGGGGGCAAGAACACTGAAGCTTTCTTT. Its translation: CAISVGTGGKNTEAFF.

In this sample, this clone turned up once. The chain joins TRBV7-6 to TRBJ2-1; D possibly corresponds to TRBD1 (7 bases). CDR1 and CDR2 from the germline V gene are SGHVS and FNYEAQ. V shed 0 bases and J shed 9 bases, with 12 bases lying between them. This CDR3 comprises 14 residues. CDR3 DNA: TGTGCCAGCAGCTTAGCTGGAGGGGGCACTGAGCAGTTCTTC. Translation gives CASSLAGGGTEQFF.

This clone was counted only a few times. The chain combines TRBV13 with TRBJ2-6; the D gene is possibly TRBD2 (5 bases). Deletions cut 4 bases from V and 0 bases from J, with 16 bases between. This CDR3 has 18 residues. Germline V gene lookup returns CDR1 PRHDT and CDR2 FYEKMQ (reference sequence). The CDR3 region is CASSSLTRTPSGANVLTF. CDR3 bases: TGTGCCAGCAGCTCCTTAACTAGAACCCCCTCTGGGGCCAACGTCCTGACTTTC.

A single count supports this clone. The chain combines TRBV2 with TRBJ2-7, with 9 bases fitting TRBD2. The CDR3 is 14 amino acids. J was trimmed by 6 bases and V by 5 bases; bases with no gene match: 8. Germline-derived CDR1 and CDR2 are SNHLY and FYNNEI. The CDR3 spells CASSLIAGEGEQYF. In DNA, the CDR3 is TGTGCCAGCAGTCTAATAGCGGGAGAAGGCGAGCAGTACTTC.

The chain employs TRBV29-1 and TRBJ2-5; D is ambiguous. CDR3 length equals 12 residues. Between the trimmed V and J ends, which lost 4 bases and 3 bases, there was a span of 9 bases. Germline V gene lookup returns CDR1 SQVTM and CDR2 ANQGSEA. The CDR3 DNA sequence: TGCAGCGTTGGTGGGCGGAAAGAGACCCAGTACTTC. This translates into CSVGGRKETQYF.

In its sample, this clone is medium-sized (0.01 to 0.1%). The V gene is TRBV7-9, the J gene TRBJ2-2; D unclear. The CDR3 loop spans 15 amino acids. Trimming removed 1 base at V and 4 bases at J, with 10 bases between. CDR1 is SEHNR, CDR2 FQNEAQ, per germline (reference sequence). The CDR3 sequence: CASSLVGRVTGELFF. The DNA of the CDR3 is TGTGCCAGCAGCTTAGTCGGTCGGGTCACCGGGGAGCTGTTTTTT.

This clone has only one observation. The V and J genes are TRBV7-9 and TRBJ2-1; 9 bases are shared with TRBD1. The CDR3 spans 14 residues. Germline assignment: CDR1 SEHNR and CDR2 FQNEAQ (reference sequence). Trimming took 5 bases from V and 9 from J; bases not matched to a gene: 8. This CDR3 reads CASSRDREFTEQFF. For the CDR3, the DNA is TGTGCCAGCAGCCGGGACAGGGAATTCACTGAGCAGTTCTTC.

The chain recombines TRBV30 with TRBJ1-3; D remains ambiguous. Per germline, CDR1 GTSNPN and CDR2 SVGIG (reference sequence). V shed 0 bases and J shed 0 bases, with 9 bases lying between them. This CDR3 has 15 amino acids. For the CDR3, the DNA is TGTGCCTGGAGTGTACGAGCCGTCTCTGGAAACACCATATATTTT. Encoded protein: CAWSVRAVSGNTIYF.

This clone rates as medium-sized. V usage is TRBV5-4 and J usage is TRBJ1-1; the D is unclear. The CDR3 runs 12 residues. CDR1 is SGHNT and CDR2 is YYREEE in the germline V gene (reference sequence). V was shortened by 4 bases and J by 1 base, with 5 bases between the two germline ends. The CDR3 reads CASSPENTEAFF. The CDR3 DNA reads TGTGCCAGCAGCCCGGAGAACACTGAAGCTTTCTTT.

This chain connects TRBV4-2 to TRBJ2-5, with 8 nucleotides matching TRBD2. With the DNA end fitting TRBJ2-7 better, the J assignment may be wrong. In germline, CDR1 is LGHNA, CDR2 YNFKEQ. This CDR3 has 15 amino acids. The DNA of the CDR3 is TGTGCCAGCAGCCAAGATCTCCGGGGGGGTGCCGAGCAGTACTTC. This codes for CASSQDLRGGAEQYF.

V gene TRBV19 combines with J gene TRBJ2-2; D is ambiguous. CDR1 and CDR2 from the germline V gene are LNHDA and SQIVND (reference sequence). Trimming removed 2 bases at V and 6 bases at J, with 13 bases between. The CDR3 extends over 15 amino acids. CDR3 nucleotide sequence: TGTGCCAGTAGTATAACCCGTACCCCAGCCGGGGAGCTGTTTTTT. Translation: CASSITRTPAGELFF.

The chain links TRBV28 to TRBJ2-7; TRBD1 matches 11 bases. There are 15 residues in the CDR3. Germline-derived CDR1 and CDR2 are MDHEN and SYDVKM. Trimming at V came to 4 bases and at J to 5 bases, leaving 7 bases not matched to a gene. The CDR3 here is CASSYGQGASHEQYF. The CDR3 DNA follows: TGTGCCAGCAGTTATGGACAGGGGGCGTCCCACGAGCAGTACTTC.

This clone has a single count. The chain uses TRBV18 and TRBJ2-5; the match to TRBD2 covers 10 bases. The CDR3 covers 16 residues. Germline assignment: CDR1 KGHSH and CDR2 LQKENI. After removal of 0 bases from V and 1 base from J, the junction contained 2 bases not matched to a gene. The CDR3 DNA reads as TGTGCCAGCTCACCACCAAGCGGGAGGGCCCAAGAGACCCAGTACTTC. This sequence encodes CASSPPSGRAQETQYF.

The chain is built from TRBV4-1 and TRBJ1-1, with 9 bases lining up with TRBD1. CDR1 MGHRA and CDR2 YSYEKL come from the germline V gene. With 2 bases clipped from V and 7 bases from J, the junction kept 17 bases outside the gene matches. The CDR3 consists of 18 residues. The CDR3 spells CASSQPGGQGASRLEAFF. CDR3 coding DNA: TGCGCCAGCAGCCAACCTGGGGGACAGGGAGCGTCCAGACTTGAAGCTTTCTTT.

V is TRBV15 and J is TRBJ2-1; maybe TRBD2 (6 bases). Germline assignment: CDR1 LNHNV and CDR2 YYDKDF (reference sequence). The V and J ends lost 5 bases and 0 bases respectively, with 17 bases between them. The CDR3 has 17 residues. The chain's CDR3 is CATSGGLSASSYNEQFF. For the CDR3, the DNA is TGTGCCACCAGCGGGGGACTTTCGGCTAGCTCCTACAATGAGCAGTTCTTC. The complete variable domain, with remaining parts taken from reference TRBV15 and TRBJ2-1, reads DAMVIQNPRYQVTQFGKPVTLSCSQTLNHNVMYWYQQKSSQAPKLLFHYYDKDFNNEADTPDNFQSRRPNTSFCFLDIRSPGLGDTAMYLCATSGGLSASSYNEQFFGPGTRLTVL.